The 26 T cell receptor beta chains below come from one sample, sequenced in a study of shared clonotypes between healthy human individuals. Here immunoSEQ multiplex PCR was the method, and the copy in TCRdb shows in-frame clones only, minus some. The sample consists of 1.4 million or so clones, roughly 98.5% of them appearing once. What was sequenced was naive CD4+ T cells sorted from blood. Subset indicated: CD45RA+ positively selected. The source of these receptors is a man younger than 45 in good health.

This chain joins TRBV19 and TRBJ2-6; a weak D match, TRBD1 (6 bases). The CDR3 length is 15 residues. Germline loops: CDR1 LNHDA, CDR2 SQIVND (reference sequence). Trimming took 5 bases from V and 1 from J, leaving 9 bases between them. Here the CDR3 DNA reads TGTGCCAGTAGTTTCGGGACATCTGGGGCCAACGTCCTGACTTTC. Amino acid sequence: CASSFGTSGANVLTF.

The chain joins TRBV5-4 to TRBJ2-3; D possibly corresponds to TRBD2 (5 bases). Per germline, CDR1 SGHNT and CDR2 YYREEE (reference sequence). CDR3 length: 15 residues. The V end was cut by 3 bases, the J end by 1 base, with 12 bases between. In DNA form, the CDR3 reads TGTGCCAGCAGCTCCCGAGGGAGACGCACAGATACGCAGTATTTT. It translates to CASSSRGRRTDTQYF.

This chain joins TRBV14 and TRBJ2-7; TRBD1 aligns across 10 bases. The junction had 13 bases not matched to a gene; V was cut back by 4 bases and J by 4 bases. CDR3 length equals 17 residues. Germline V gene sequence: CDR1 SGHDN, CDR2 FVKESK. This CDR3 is CASSPYRGTGVAYEQYF. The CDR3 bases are TGTGCCAGCAGCCCCTATCGGGGGACAGGGGTCGCGTACGAGCAGTACTTC. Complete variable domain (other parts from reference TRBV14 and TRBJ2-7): EAGVTQFPSHSVIEKGQTVTLRCDPISGHDNLYWYRRVMGKEIKFLLHFVKESKQDESGMPNNRFLAERTGGTYSTLKVQPAELEDSGVYFCASSPYRGTGVAYEQYFGPGTRLTVT.

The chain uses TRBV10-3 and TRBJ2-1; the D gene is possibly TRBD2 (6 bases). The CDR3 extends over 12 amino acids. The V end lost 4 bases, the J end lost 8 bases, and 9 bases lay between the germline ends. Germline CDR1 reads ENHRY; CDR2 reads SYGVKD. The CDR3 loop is CAISAGAHEQFF. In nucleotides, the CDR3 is TGTGCCATCAGTGCGGGAGCTCATGAGCAGTTCTTC.

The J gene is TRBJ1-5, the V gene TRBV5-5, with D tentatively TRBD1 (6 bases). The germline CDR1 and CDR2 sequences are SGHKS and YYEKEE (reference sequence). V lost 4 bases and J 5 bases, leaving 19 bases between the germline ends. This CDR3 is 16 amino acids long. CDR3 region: CASSPEGTGSHQPQHF. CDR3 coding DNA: TGTGCCAGCAGCCCCGAAGGCACAGGGAGCCATCAGCCCCAGCATTTT.

This CDR3 is CASGRLDEQFF. In DNA, the CDR3 is TGTGCCAGCGGGCGCTTGGATGAGCAGTTCTTC. J is TRBJ2-1 and V is TRBV7-9; D remains ambiguous. V was cut by 8 bases and J by 8 bases, with 10 bases left in between. Per germline, CDR1 SEHNR and CDR2 FQNEAQ (reference sequence). The CDR3 is made up of 11 amino acids.

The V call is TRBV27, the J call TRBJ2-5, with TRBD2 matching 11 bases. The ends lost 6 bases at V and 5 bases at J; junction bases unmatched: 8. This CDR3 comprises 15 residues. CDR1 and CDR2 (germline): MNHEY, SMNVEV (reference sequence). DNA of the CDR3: TGTGCCAGCAGCGAACTAGCGGGAGTAAGGGAGACCCAGTACTTC. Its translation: CASSELAGVRETQYF.

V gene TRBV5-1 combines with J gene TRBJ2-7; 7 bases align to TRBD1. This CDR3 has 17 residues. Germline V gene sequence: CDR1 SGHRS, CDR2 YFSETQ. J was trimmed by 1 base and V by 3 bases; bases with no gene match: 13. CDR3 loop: CASSSNTRGQPSYEQYF. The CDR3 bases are TGCGCCAGCAGCTCCAACACCCGGGGACAGCCTTCCTACGAGCAGTACTTC.

The CDR3, as DNA: TGTGCCAGCAGTCTAGACCCGTACGGGGAGCTGTTTTTT. Protein: CASSLDPYGELFF. The chain links TRBV28 to TRBJ2-2, with D uncertain. Per the germline V gene, CDR1 is MDHEN and CDR2 is SYDVKM. This CDR3 is built from 13 residues. Trimming left V 5 bases short and J 7 bases short, with 11 bases between.

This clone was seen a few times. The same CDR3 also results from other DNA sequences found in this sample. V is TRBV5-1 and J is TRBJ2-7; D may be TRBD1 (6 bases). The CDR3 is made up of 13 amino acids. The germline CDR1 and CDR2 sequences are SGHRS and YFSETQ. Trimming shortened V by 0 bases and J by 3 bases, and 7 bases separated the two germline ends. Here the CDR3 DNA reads TGCGCCAGCAGCTTGGGACAGGACTACGAGCAGTACTTC. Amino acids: CASSLGQDYEQYF.

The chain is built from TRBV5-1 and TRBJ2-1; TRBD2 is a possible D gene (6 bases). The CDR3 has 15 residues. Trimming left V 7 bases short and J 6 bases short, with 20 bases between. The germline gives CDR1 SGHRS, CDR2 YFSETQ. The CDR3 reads CASSPEGRSGNEQFF. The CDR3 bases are TGCGCCAGCTCACCGGAGGGGCGGTCAGGCAATGAGCAGTTCTTC.

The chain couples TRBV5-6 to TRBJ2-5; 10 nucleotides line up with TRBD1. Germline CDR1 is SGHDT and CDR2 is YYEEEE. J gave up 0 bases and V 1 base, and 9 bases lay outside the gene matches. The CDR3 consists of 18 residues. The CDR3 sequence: CASSLTTGTGDNQETQYF. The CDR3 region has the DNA TGTGCCAGCAGCTTGACGACTGGGACAGGGGATAACCAAGAGACCCAGTACTTC.

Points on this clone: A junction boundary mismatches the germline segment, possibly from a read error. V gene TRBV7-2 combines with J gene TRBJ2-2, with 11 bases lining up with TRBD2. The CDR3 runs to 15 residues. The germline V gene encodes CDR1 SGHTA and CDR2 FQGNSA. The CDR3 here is CASSLAGGGTGELFF. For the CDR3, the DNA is TGTGCCAGCAGCCTAGCGGGAGGAGGCACCGGGGAGCTGTTTTTT.

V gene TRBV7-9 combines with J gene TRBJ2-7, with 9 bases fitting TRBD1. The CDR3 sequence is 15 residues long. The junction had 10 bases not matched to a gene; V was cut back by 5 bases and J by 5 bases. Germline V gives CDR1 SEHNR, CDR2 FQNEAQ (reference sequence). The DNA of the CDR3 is TGTGCCAGCAGCCTATGGACAGGGGCAGGGGACGAGCAGTACTTC. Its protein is CASSLWTGAGDEQYF.

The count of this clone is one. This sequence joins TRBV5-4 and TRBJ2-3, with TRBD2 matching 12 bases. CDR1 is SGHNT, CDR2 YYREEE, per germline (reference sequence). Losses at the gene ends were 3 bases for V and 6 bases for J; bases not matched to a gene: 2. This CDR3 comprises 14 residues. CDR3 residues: CASSSLAGGDTQYF. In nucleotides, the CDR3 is TGTGCCAGCAGCTCCCTAGCGGGGGGGGATACGCAGTATTTT.

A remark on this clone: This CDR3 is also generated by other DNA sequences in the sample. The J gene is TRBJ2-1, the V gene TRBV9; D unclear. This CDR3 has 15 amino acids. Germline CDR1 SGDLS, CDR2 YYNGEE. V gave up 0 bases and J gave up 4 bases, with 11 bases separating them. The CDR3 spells CASSVVLGPYNEQFF. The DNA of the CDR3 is TGTGCCAGCAGCGTAGTTCTAGGACCGTACAATGAGCAGTTCTTC.

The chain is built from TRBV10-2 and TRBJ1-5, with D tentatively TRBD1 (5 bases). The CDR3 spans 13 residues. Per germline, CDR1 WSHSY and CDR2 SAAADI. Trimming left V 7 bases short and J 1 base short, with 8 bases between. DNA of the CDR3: TGCGCCAGCACCTGGGGGAGCAATCAGCCCCAGCATTTT. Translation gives CASTWGSNQPQHF.

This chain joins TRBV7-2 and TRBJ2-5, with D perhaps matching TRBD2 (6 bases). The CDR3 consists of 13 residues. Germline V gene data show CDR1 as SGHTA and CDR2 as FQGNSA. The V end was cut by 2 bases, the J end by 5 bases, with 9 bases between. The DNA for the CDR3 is TGTGCCAGCAGCTTACATGGGAGGGAGACCCAGTACTTC. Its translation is CASSLHGRETQYF. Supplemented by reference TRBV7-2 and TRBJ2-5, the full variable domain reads GAGVSQSPSNKVTEKGKDVELRCDPISGHTALYWYRQSLGQGLEFLIYFQGNSAPDKSGLPSDRFSAERTGGSVSTLTIQRTQQEDSAVYLCASSLHGRETQYFGPGTRLLVL.

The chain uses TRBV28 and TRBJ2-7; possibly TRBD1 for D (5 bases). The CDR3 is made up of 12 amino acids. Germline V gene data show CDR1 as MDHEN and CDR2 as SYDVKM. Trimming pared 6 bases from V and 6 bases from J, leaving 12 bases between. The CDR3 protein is CASSHDSSEQYF. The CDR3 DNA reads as TGTGCCAGCAGCCACGACAGTTCCGAGCAGTACTTC.

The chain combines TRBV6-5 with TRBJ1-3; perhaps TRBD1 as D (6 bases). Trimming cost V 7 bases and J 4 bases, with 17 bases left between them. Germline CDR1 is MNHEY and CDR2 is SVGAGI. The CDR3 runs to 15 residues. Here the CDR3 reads CASTPSGRGGNTIYF. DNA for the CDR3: TGTGCCAGCACCCCCTCGGGCAGGGGCGGAAACACCATATATTTT.

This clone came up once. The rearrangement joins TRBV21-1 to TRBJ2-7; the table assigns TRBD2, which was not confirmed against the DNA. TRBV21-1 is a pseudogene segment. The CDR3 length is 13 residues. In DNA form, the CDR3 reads TGTGCCAGCAGCAAGGGGAGATCCTACGAGCAGTACTTC. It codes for CASSKGRSYEQYF.

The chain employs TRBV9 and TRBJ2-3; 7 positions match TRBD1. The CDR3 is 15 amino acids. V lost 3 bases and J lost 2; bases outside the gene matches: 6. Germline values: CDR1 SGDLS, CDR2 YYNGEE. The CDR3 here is CASSASRGLTDTQYF. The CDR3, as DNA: TGTGCCAGCAGCGCCTCAAGGGGGCTCACAGATACGCAGTATTTT.

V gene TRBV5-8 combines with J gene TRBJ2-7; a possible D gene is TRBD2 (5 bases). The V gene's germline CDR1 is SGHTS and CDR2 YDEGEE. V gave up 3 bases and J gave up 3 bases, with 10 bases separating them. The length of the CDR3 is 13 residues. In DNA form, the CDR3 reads TGTGCCAGCAGCTGGGAGACTATCTACGAGCAGTACTTC. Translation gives CASSWETIYEQYF.

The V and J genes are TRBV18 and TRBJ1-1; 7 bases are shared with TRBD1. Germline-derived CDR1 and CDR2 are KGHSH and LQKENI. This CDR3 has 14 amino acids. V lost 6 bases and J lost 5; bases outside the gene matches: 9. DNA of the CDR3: TGTGCCAGCTCGTCGACAGGGCTGGGGACTGAAGCTTTCTTT. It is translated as CASSSTGLGTEAFF. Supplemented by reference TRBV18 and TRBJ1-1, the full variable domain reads NAGVMQNPRHLVRRRGQEARLRCSPMKGHSHVYWYRQLPEEGLKFMVYLQKENIIDESGMPKERFSAEFPKEGPSILRIQQVVRGDSAAYFCASSSTGLGTEAFFGQGTRLTVV.

The CDR3 loop reads CASSFRDSSSYNEQFF. CDR3 coding DNA: TGCGCCAGCAGCTTCCGGGACTCCAGCTCCTACAATGAGCAGTTCTTC. The chain combines TRBV4-1 with TRBJ2-1; D possibly corresponds to TRBD2 (6 bases). CDR3 length: 16 residues. Germline CDR1 and CDR2: MGHRA and YSYEKL. Trimming removed 5 bases from V and 0 bases from J, with 14 bases in between.

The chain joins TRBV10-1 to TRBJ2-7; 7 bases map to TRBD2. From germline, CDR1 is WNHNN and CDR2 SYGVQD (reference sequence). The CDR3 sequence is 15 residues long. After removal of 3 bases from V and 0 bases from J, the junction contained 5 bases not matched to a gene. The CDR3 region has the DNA TGCGCCAGCAGTGATGGGGGAGGGCCCTCCTACGAGCAGTACTTC. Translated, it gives CASSDGGGPSYEQYF.